These 29 T cell receptor beta chains share one sample of origin, sequenced in a study of T cells in women clearing cervical HPV infection. The assay was immunoSEQ multiplex PCR, and TCRdb's table has in-frame clones only and misses some. Its table lists some 14,000 clones. Sequencing was done on a sample of blood buffy coat. The origin of the receptors is a woman aged 18 to 75 with a cervical HPV16 infection that either progressed to CIN3+ or cleared (not recorded which).

Of note for this clone: The DNA ends 3 residues before the CDR3 does, and the rest of the CDR3 is filled in from the germline J gene. The chain couples TRBV5-5 to TRBJ1-1; possible D gene TRBD1, 5 bases. This CDR3 is built from 13 residues. Germline-derived CDR1 and CDR2 are SGHKS and YYEKEE (reference sequence). V was pared by 6 bases and J by 0 bases, with 9 bases between. This CDR3 is CASMQGVNTEAFF. The sequenced CDR3 bases are TGTGCCAGCATGCAGGGTGTGAACACTGAA.

Concerning this clone itself: The CDR3 goes on 3 residues after the read ends, and that part is filled in from the germline J gene. The chain combines TRBV3-1 (or the pseudogene TRBV3-2) with TRBJ2-1; D is perhaps TRBD2 (5 bases). The length of the CDR3 is 12 residues. The V and J ends lost 7 bases and 8 bases respectively, with 12 bases between them. Germline CDR1 LGHDT, CDR2 YNNKEL (reference sequence). The CDR3: CASKASNYEQFF. The CDR3 DNA, read in part, is TGTGCCAGCAAGGCTAGCAACTATGAG.

Concerning this clone itself: The junction shows a germline mismatch at one end, possibly a read error. The read stops 3 residues short of the end of the CDR3; the missing end is completed from the germline J gene. The chain links TRBV7-7 to TRBJ2-5; TRBD2 agrees at 7 bases. The CDR3 is 15 residues long. Germline V CDR1 and CDR2: SSHAT, FNYEAQ (reference sequence). The sequenced CDR3 bases are TGTGCTAGCAGCCCCCGCGGGGGAAACCTAGAGACC. Translating gives CASSPRGGNLET. The entire CDR3 protein is CASSPRGGNLETQYF. Full variable domain (rest looked up from reference TRBV7-7 and TRBJ2-5): GAGVSQSPRYKVTKRGQDVTLRCDPISSHATLYWYQQALGQGPEFLTYFNYEAQPDKSGLPSDRFSAERPEGSISTLTIQRTEQRDSAMYRCASSPRGGNLETQYFGPGTRLLVL.

In regard to this clone: The CDR3 end lies 3 residues beyond the end of the read and is filled in from the germline J gene. V usage is TRBV7-2 and J usage is TRBJ2-4; no clear D. Looked up from germline, CDR1 is SGHTA and CDR2 is FQGNSA. The CDR3 runs to 13 residues. The CDR3 spells CASSPNRYYGQYF. CDR3 DNA, as far as it was read: TGTGCCAGCAGCCCTAATAGATACTATGGT.

To note about this clone: The read terminates 3 residues ahead of where the CDR3 ends, so the germline J gene completes it. The rearrangement joins TRBV20-1 to TRBJ2-3; perhaps TRBD2 as D (5 bases). CDR3 length equals 14 residues. Trimming shortened V by 1 base and J by 3 bases, and 11 bases separated the two germline ends. Germline CDR1 DFQATT, CDR2 SNEGSKA (reference sequence). CDR3: CSARGGLWTDTQYF. CDR3 bases read: TGCAGTGCTAGAGGAGGGTTGTGGACAGATACG.

Comments on this clone: The DNA ends 3 residues before the CDR3 does, and the rest of the CDR3 is filled in from the germline J gene. This sequence joins TRBV6-1 and TRBJ2-7; 8 bases are a match to TRBD1. The J segment lost 6 bases and the V segment lost 4 bases, leaving 8 bases of the junction unmatched. CDR3 size: 14 residues. In germline, CDR1 is MNHNS, CDR2 SASEGT. The CDR3 loop is CASSGDRGISEQYF. The CDR3 DNA, read in part, is TGTGCCAGCAGTGGTGACAGGGGAATCTCCGAG.

Note on this clone: The CDR3 end lies 3 residues beyond the end of the read and is filled in from the germline J gene. The rearrangement uses TRBV2 and TRBJ2-2, with 10 bases fitting TRBD2. The CDR3 runs 17 residues. Unmatched junction bases numbered 13, after V lost 4 bases and J lost 8 bases. From germline, CDR1 is SNHLY and CDR2 FYNNEI. The CDR3 loop reads CASSVGRQRGGAGELFF. The CDR3 DNA, read in part, is TGTGCCAGCAGTGTAGGCCGCCAGCGGGGGGGCGCTGGGGAG. The full variable domain, completed using reference TRBV2 and TRBJ2-2, is EPEVTQTPSHQVTQMGQEVILRCVPISNHLYFYWYRQILGQKVEFLVSFYNNEISEKSEIFDDQFSVERPDGSNFTLKIRSTKLEDSAMYFCASSVGRQRGGAGELFFGEGSRLTVL.

As for this clone: Read data end 3 residues before the CDR3 end; the end is taken from the germline J gene. The chain uses TRBV11-2 and TRBJ2-2; 10 bases map to TRBD2. In germline, CDR1 is SGHAT, CDR2 FQNNGV. The CDR3 spans 15 residues. The CDR3 is CASSFGAGGGSPLFF. The part of the CDR3 DNA that was read is TGTGCCAGCAGCTTTGGAGCGGGAGGGGGCTCACCG.

As for this clone: The read stops 3 residues short of the end of the CDR3; the missing end is completed from the germline J gene. The V and J genes are TRBV18 and TRBJ2-3; possible D gene TRBD2, 7 bases. The germline V gene has CDR1 KGHSH and CDR2 LQKENI. This CDR3 contains 17 residues. The V gene lost 4 bases and the J gene lost 0 bases, with 17 bases spanning the gap. The CDR3 bases that were read are TGTGCCAGCTCACAGTCCGGGGGGCCCCTTAGCACAGATACG. It codes for CASSQSGGPLSTDT. The entire CDR3 protein reads CASSQSGGPLSTDTQYF.

Note on this clone: Read sequence stops 3 residues before the CDR3 end, and the germline J gene provides the missing end. This chain links TRBV30 with TRBJ2-3, with TRBD2 identical over 7 bases. The CDR3 extends over 15 amino acids. Germline values: CDR1 GTSNPN, CDR2 SVGIG (reference sequence). The part of the CDR3 DNA that was read is TGTGCCTGGAGCCTGCGGGGGTTCCATCAAGAGACG. Protein sequence: CAWSLRGFHQET. The entire CDR3 sequence reads CAWSLRGFHQETQYF.

A note on this clone: The read halts 3 residues ahead of the CDR3 end, with the missing end drawn from the germline J gene. The chain is built from TRBV5-6 and TRBJ2-5; D is perhaps TRBD1 (5 bases). Trimming removed 2 bases at V and 5 bases at J, with 16 bases between. The germline CDR1 and CDR2 sequences are SGHDT and YYEEEE. This CDR3 has 15 amino acids. CDR3 amino acids: CASSFTGRVRETQYF. CDR3 DNA (partial): TGTGCCAGCAGCTTCACAGGCAGGGTCAGGGAGACC.

On this clone: The read falls 3 residues short of the CDR3 end, and the missing part is taken from the germline J gene. The rearrangement uses TRBV5-1 and TRBJ1-6; possibly TRBD1 for D (5 bases). This CDR3 is built from 14 residues. V dropped 0 bases and J dropped 11 bases, with 12 bases sitting between them. Germline lookup yields CDR1 SGHRS and CDR2 YFSETQ. This CDR3 is CASSLGQGYTPLHF. Incomplete CDR3 DNA: TGCGCCAGCAGCTTGGGTCAGGGTTACACACCC.

For this clone: Read data end 3 residues before the CDR3 end; the end is taken from the germline J gene. The chain carries TRBV19 and TRBJ1-6; D perhaps matches TRBD1 (5 bases). This CDR3 region has 16 residues. Germline CDR1 LNHDA, CDR2 SQIVND (reference sequence). V dropped 3 bases and J dropped 8 bases, with 17 bases sitting between them. CDR3 sequence: CASSIRAGKADSPLHF. The CDR3 bases that were read are TGTGCCAGTAGTATCAGGGCAGGGAAGGCGGATTCACCC.

Concerning this clone: The CDR3 end falls 3 residues outside the read, so it is completed with the germline J gene. The genes are TRBV19 and TRBJ1-2, with 7 bases lining up with TRBD1. This CDR3 region has 11 residues. The germline CDR1 and CDR2 sequences are LNHDA and SQIVND (reference sequence). Incomplete CDR3 DNA: TGTGCCAGTAGGACAGGGCAGGAC. As protein: CASRTGQD. The CDR3 as a whole reads CASRTGQDYTF. Complete variable domain (other parts from reference TRBV19 and TRBJ1-2): DGGITQSPKYLFRKEGQNVTLSCEQNLNHDAMYWYRQDPGQGLRLIYYSQIVNDFQKGDIAEGYSVSREKKESFPLTVTSAQKNPTAFYLCASRTGQDYTFGSGTRLTVV.

Details on this clone: Read sequence stops 3 residues before the CDR3 end, and the germline J gene provides the missing end. The chain carries TRBV6-1 and TRBJ1-6; D might be TRBD1 (5 bases). Germline loops: CDR1 MNHNS, CDR2 SASEGT. The length of the CDR3 is 15 residues. Trimming left V 3 bases short and J 5 bases short, with 11 bases between. The CDR3 bases that were read are TGTGCCAGCAGTGATGCGACAGTAAATAATTCACCC. It codes for CASSDATVNNSP. The complete CDR3 reads CASSDATVNNSPLHF.

CDR3 region: CASSPTSGGSGANVLTF. CDR3 DNA, as far as it was read: TGCGCCAGCAGTCCAACTAGCGGGGGTTCTGGGGCCAACGTC. The rearrangement uses TRBV5-1 and TRBJ2-6; 11 nucleotides agree with TRBD2. The sequenced fragment ends 3 residues before the CDR3 boundary, so the rest is inferred from the germline J gene. Trimming took 5 bases from V and 1 from J; bases not matched to a gene: 5. This CDR3 comprises 17 residues. Germline CDR1 and CDR2: SGHRS and YFSETQ. The full variable domain, in which reference TRBV5-1 and TRBJ2-6 provide the parts outside the CDR3, is KAGVTQTPRYLIKTRGQQVTLSCSPISGHRSVSWYQQTPGQGLQFLFEYFSETQRNKGNFPGRFSGRQFSNSRSEMNVSTLELGDSALYLCASSPTSGGSGANVLTFGAGSRLTVL.

In regard to this clone: The CDR3 end falls 3 residues outside the read, so it is completed with the germline J gene. The V gene is TRBV5-1, the J gene TRBJ1-1; D perhaps matches TRBD1 (5 bases). There are 14 residues in the CDR3. CDR1 SGHRS and CDR2 YFSETQ come from the germline V gene. Trimming took off 2 bases at V and 5 bases at J, with 13 bases between the two ends. The DNA read from the CDR3 is TGCGCCAGCAGCTTAGACAGCATGGGGACTGAA. Residues: CASSLDSMGTE. The full-length CDR3 reads as CASSLDSMGTEAFF.

Regarding this clone: The missing CDR3 end, 3 residues past where the read stops, is filled in from the germline J gene. The chain couples TRBV5-4 to TRBJ2-7, with 9 nucleotides matching TRBD2. The CDR3 runs 15 residues. Germline trimming cut 0 bases from V and 3 bases from J; bases unmatched to any gene: 4. From germline, CDR1 is SGHNT and CDR2 YYREEE (reference sequence). The covered CDR3 bases are TGTGCCAGCAGCTTGGGGGGACTAGCAAGCTACGAG. The encoded protein is CASSLGGLASYE. The entire CDR3 sequence reads CASSLGGLASYEQYF. The full variable domain, in which reference TRBV5-4 and TRBJ2-7 provide the parts outside the CDR3, is ETGVTQSPTHLIKTRGQQVTLRCSSQSGHNTVSWYQQALGQGPQFIFQYYREEENGRGNFPPRFSGLQFPNYSSELNVNALELDDSALYLCASSLGGLASYEQYFGPGTRLTVT.

Regarding this clone: The read falls 3 residues short of the CDR3 end, and the missing part is taken from the germline J gene. V and J are TRBV2 and TRBJ1-4; D uncertain. Per germline, CDR1 SNHLY and CDR2 FYNNEI. The CDR3 consists of 14 residues. Trimming stripped 7 bases from V and 5 bases from J, with 14 bases between. The covered CDR3 bases are TGTGCCAGCAAACTAGCCGTCAACAATGAAAAA. Translating it yields CASKLAVNNEK. The whole CDR3 is CASKLAVNNEKLFF.

Concerning this clone itself: The CDR3 extends 3 residues past the end of the read, so its final part is completed from the germline J gene. The chain recombines TRBV10-1 with TRBJ2-3, with a tentative D call TRBD1 (6 bases). Germline V CDR1 and CDR2: WNHNN, SYGVQD (reference sequence). The CDR3 length is 14 residues. The CDR3 bases that were read are TGCGCCAGCAGCGCTGGGACACCTCAAGAGACG. This codes for CASSAGTPQET. The CDR3 reads in full as CASSAGTPQETQYF.

Concerning this clone: The CDR3 goes on 3 residues after the read ends, and that part is filled in from the germline J gene. This sequence joins TRBV6-1 and TRBJ2-3; D is uncertain. The length of the CDR3 is 17 residues. Germline V gene data show CDR1 as MNHNS and CDR2 as SASEGT. The CDR3 protein is CASSEGPGAGFYQPQYF. The sequenced part of the CDR3 DNA is TGTGCCAGCAGTGAAGGCCCCGGTGCAGGCTTTTACCAGCCG.

In regard to this clone: Read coverage stops 3 residues before the CDR3 terminus; the germline J gene supplies the remainder. The chain has TRBV19 and TRBJ2-3; D may match TRBD1 or TRBD2 (5 bases each). Germline V gives CDR1 LNHDA, CDR2 SQIVND (reference sequence). The CDR3 is made up of 15 amino acids. The CDR3 bases that were read are TGTGCCAGTACCCCCCGAGGGGCCGAAAATCAGCCG. Protein product: CASTPRGAENQP. The entire CDR3 sequence reads CASTPRGAENQPQYF. Supplemented by reference TRBV19 and TRBJ2-3, the full variable domain reads DGGITQSPKYLFRKEGQNVTLSCEQNLNHDAMYWYRQDPGQGLRLIYYSQIVNDFQKGDIAEGYSVSREKKESFPLTVTSAQKNPTAFYLCASTPRGAENQPQYFGPGTRLTVL.

CDR3 DNA, as far as it was read: TGTGCCAGCAGCTTAGATGGCAGGGGTTTCGACGAG. Residues: CASSLDGRGFDE. The complete CDR3 sequence is CASSLDGRGFDEQYF. The chain carries TRBV11-3 and TRBJ2-7; D is perhaps TRBD1 (6 bases). The CDR3 extends 3 residues past the end of the read, so its final part is completed from the germline J gene. Germline CDR1 is SGHNT and CDR2 is YENEEA. With 0 bases removed from V and 5 bases from J, the gap between germline ends came to 14 bases. This CDR3 has 15 amino acids.

Remarks on this clone: With the read ending 3 residues before the CDR3 end, the germline J gene is used to fill in that end. The chain couples TRBV28 to TRBJ1-3; D unclear. CDR3 length: 14 amino acids. Germline V gene sequence: CDR1 MDHEN, CDR2 SYDVKM. V lost 7 bases, J lost 4 bases, and 14 bases lay in between. The CDR3 loop reads CASIRTWAGNTIYF. The sequenced part of the CDR3 DNA is TGTGCCAGCATACGTACGTGGGCCGGAAACACC.

CDR3 sequence reads: CATRTENNSPLHF. The sequenced part of the CDR3 DNA is TGTGCCACGCGGACAGAGAATAATTCACCC. The rearrangement links TRBV10-3 to TRBJ1-6; weak D call: TRBD1 (6 bases). Read data end 3 residues before the CDR3 end; the end is taken from the germline J gene. Germline CDR1 ENHRY, CDR2 SYGVKD. Trimming took 10 bases from V and 5 from J, leaving 12 bases between them. The CDR3 runs to 13 residues.

As to this clone: Read data end 3 residues before the CDR3 end; the end is taken from the germline J gene. The V and J genes are TRBV10-3 and TRBJ2-3, with 9 bases matching TRBD1. The CDR3 sequence is 15 residues long. After removal of 5 bases from V and 1 base from J, the junction contained 4 bases not matched to a gene. Germline V gives CDR1 ENHRY, CDR2 SYGVKD. CDR3: CAISRTGAGTDTQYF. CDR3 DNA (partial): TGTGCCATCAGTAGGACAGGGGCTGGCACAGATACG.

Remarks on this clone: The missing CDR3 end, 3 residues past where the read stops, is filled in from the germline J gene. The chain uses TRBV4-1 and TRBJ2-1; D is ambiguous. Looked up from germline, CDR1 is MGHRA and CDR2 is YSYEKL. V dropped 0 bases and J dropped 4 bases, with 10 bases sitting between them. CDR3 length: 15 amino acids. The sequenced CDR3 bases are TGCGCCAGCAGCCAAGATGAGCGACCTTACAATGAG. Its translation: CASSQDERPYNE. The full CDR3 is CASSQDERPYNEQFF.

For this clone: From the germline J gene comes the end of the CDR3, since the read stops 3 residues before it. V and J are TRBV19 and TRBJ1-2; the match to TRBD1 covers 7 bases. The CDR3 covers 13 residues. CDR1 and CDR2 (germline): LNHDA, SQIVND (reference sequence). CDR3 DNA (partial): TGTGCCAGTAGTATCTTTGCAGGGGGTATC. Its protein is CASSIFAGGI. The full CDR3 protein is CASSIFAGGIYTF.

A remark on this clone: Sequencing ends 3 residues short of the CDR3 end; the germline J gene provides the rest. This chain connects TRBV7-2 to TRBJ2-2; D remains unclear. CDR1 SGHTA and CDR2 FQGNSA come from the germline V gene. V gave up 3 bases and J gave up 4 bases, with 6 bases separating them. CDR3 size: 13 residues. The part of the CDR3 DNA that was read is TGTGCCAGCAGCTTTCGTTCCACCGGGGAG. It encodes CASSFRSTGE. The whole CDR3 protein is CASSFRSTGELFF.